The sequence of this T cell receptor beta chain was determined in a study of T cell responses to AZD1222 COVID-19 vaccine. About the research overall: Samples with a second dose at about 4 or about 12 weeks were pooled together.

V was clipped by 5 bases and J by 4 bases; unmatched bases: 7. Per the germline V gene, CDR1 is SGHDT and CDR2 is YYEEEE. This CDR3 has 16 residues. Profiled with immunoSEQ multiplex PCR; TCRdb holds only in-frame clones, not every one. The data show around 100,000 clones, with about 90% seen just once and 1.5% to 2% held by the top ten. Findings and caveats of the study: White British ancestry dominated among donors, who included more females, and clonal diversity was possibly underestimated. Nearly half of the spike-specific TCRs reportedly recognize variant regions that carry no mutations.

Notes on this clone: Its antigen is unknown.

This specimen consisted of peripheral blood, obtained on day 0 of AZD1222 vaccination. The V gene is TRBV5-6, the J gene TRBJ2-2; 11 bases agree with TRBD2. This sequence was found in an adult in good health. CDR3 residues: CASRSTSGMFTGELFF. The CDR3, as DNA: TGTGCCAGCAGATCGACTAGCGGGATGTTCACCGGGGAGCTGTTTTTT.